The source of this T cell receptor (beta chain) is a study of cytomegalovirus exposure and HLA in healthy donors. Study overall: Among about 179 million T cells, an earlier analysis found approximately 110 million unique TCR beta sequences. In terms of ancestry, the Caucasian-associated cluster contained 80% to 90% of the approximately 420 genotyped donors. Overall study findings and caveats: Across donors, presence/absence analyses took sequencing depth to be roughly uniform. Several of the most significant clusters were apparently associated with common viral pathogens in a later analysis.

V trimming: 5 bases; J trimming: 5 bases; junction bases outside the gene matches: 6. The CDR3 is 14 residues long. Germline CDR1 SGHNT, CDR2 YENEEA. Comment on this clone: Its antigen remains unknown.

Primers for the PCR totalled 60 Vbeta and 13 Jbeta. Some clones are missing from TCRdb's copy, which holds only in-frame ones; the method was immunoSEQ multiplex PCR. The sample holds 150,000 to 200,000 clones; around 62% are singletons and the top ten take about 3.2%. Source material: PBMCs. This chain connects TRBV11-3 to TRBJ2-7; the match to TRBD1 covers 10 bases. The receptor was isolated from a man aged 35-49 years in good health and CMV-seronegative. The DNA of the CDR3 is TGTGCCAGCAGCCAGGGACAGGGGCGACACGAGCAGTACTTC. This codes for CASSQGQGRHEQYF.